The clone carrying this T cell receptor beta chain was seen a handful of times. Antigen unknown. TCRdb independently ran MiXCR on the reads; one entry per CDR3 protein. The sample contains some 500,000 distinct CDR3 sequences, around 35% of which appear only once. CDR3 length: 15 residues. The ends were cut back, 0 bases at V and 6 bases at J, with 12 bases in the middle. The V gene's germline CDR1 is SGHNT and CDR2 YYREEE (reference sequence). This sample is drawn from a study of T cell repertoires in cytomegalovirus infection. Study at large: In the study, CMV epitopes included recently identified HLA-C-restricted and well-studied HLA-B-restricted ones. Indications came from public TCR beta signatures; they pointed to CMV infection and to a matching HLA type. General study points: Across the ex vivo response, the dominant clonotypes were HLA-C-restricted CMV-specific TCR beta clonotypes.

This clonotype was obtained from a human donor in good health (CMV status not recorded). Some clones in this sample may be carry-over from other donors' samples. The starting material was cultured PBMCs, obtained from culture after CMV antigen stimulation. The chain carries TRBV5-4 and TRBJ2-2, with a weak D call TRBD2 (6 bases). The CDR3 region is CASSLVGKRAGELFF. The CDR3 bases are TGTGCCAGCAGCTTGGTGGGAAAGCGGGCCGGGGAGCTGTTTTTT.